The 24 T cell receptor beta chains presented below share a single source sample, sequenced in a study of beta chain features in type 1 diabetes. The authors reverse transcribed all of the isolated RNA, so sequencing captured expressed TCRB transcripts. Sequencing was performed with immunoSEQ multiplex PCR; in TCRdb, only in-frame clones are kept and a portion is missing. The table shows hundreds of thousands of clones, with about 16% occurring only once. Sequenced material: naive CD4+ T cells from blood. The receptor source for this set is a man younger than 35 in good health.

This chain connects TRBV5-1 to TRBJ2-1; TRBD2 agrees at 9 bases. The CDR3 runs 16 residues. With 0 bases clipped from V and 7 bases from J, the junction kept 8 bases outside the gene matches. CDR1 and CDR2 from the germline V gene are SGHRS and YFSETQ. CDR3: CASSLGVSGRFNEQFF. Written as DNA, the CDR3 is TGCGCCAGCAGCTTGGGGGTTAGCGGGAGATTTAATGAGCAGTTCTTC.

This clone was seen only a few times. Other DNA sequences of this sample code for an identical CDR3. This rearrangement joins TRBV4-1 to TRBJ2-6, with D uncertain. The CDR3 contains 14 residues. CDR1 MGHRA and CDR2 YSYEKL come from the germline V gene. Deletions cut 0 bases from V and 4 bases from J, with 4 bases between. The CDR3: CASSQDPGANVLTF. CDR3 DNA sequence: TGCGCCAGCAGCCAAGATCCAGGGGCCAACGTCCTGACTTTC.

The CDR3 reads CASSLSLAGGADTQYF. For the CDR3, the DNA is TGCGCCAGCAGCTTGTCGTTAGCGGGAGGCGCAGATACGCAGTATTTT. This chain uses TRBV5-1 with TRBJ2-3; 10 bases agree with TRBD2. V lost 1 base, J lost 4 bases, and 6 bases stayed unmatched. This CDR3 has 16 residues. Germline V gives CDR1 SGHRS, CDR2 YFSETQ.

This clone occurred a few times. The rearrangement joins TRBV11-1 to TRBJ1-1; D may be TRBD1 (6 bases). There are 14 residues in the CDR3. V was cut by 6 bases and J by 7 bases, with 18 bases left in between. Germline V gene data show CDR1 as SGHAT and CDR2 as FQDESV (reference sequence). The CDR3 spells CASRGGEGVGEAFF. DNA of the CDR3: TGTGCCAGCAGAGGCGGAGAGGGGGTCGGTGAAGCTTTCTTT. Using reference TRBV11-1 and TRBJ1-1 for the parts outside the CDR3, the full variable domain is EAEVAQSPRYKITEKSQAVAFWCDPISGHATLYWYRQILGQGPELLVQFQDESVVDDSQLPKDRFSAERLKGVDSTLKIQPAELGDSAMYLCASRGGEGVGEAFFGQGTRLTVV.

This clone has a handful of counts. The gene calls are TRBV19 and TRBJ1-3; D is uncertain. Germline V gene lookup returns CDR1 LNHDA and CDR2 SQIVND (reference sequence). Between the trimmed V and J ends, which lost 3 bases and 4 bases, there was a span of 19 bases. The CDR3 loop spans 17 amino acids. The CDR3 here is CASSIVGLTSAGNTIYF. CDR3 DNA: TGTGCCAGTAGTATCGTCGGGCTGACCTCTGCGGGAAACACCATATATTTT.

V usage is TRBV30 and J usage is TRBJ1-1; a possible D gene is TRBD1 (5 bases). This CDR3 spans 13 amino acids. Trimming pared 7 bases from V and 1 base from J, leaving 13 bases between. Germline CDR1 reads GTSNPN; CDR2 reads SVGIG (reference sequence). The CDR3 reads CAFTGGGNTEAFF. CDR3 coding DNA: TGTGCCTTCACCGGTGGGGGGAACACTGAAGCTTTCTTT. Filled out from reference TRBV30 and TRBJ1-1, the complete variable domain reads SQTIHQWPATLVQPVGSPLSLECTVEGTSNPNLYWYRQAAGRGLQLLFYSVGIGQISSEVPQNLSASRPQDRQFILSSKKLLLSDSGFYLCAFTGGGNTEAFFGQGTRLTVV.

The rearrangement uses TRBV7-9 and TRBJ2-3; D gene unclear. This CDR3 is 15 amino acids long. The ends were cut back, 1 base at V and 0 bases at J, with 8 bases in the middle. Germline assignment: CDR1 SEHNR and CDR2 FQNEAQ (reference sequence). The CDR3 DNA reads TGTGCCAGCAGCTTAGGGACGGCTAGCACAGATACGCAGTATTTT. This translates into CASSLGTASTDTQYF.

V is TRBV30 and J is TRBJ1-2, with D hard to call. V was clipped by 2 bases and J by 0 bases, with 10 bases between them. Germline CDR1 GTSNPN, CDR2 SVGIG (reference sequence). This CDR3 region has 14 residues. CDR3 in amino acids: CAWSKRSTNYGYTF. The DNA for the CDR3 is TGTGCCTGGAGTAAGAGATCTACTAACTATGGCTACACCTTC.

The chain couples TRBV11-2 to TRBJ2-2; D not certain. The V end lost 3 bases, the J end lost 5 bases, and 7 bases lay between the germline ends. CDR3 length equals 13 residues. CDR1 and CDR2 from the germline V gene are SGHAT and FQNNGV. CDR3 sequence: CASSFPGTGELFF. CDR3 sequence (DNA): TGTGCCAGCAGCTTTCCTGGGACCGGGGAGCTGTTTTTT.

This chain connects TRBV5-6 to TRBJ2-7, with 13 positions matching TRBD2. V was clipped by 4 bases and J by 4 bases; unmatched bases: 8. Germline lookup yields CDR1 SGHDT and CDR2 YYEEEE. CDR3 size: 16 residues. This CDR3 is CASSKAGTSGKYEQYF. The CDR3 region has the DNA TGTGCCAGCAGCAAAGCCGGGACTAGCGGGAAATACGAGCAGTACTTC.

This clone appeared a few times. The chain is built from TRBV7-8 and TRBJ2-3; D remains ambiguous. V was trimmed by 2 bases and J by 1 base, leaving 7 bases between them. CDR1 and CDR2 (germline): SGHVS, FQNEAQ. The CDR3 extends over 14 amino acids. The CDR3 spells CASSLLFGTDTQYF. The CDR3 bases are TGTGCCAGCAGCTTATTGTTCGGCACAGATACGCAGTATTTT.

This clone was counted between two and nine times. CDR3 nucleotide sequence: TGCGCCAGCAGCATTGGAGCAGGACCCTACAATGAGCAGTTCTTC. Amino acid sequence: CASSIGAGPYNEQFF. This chain uses TRBV5-1 with TRBJ2-1; D is ambiguous. From germline, CDR1 is SGHRS and CDR2 YFSETQ. CDR3 length: 15 amino acids. V lost 4 bases to trimming and J lost 2 bases, with 13 bases between them.

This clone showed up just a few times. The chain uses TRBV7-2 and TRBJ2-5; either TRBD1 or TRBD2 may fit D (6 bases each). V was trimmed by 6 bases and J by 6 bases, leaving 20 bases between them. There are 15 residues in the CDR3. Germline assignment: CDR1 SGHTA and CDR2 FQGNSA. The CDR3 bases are TGTGCCAGCAGAGATTTTGGGGGGCGGAGAAAGACCCAGTACTTC. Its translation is CASRDFGGRRKTQYF.

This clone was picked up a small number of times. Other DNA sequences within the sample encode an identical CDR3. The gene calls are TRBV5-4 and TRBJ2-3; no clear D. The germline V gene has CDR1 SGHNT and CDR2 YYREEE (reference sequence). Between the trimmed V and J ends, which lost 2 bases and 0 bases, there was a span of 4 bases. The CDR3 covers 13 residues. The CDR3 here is CASSLGSTDTQYF. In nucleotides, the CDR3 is TGTGCCAGCAGCTTAGGTAGCACAGATACGCAGTATTTT.

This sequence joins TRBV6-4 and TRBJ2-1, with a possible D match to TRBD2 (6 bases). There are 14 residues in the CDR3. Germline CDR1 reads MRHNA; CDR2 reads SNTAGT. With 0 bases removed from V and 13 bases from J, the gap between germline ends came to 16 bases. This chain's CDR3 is CASSDSGLGLPQFF. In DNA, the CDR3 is TGTGCCAGCAGTGACTCAGGTTTGGGACTCCCTCAGTTCTTC.

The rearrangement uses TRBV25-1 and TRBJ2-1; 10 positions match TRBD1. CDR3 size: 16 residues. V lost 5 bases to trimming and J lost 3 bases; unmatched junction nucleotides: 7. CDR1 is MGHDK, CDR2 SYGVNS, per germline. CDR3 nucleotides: TGTGCCAGCAGTCCTGTGGGGACAGGGGACTACAATGAGCAGTTCTTC. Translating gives CASSPVGTGDYNEQFF.

CDR3 in DNA: TGCGCCAGCAGCTCAGGAGGCACCGGGGAGCTGTTTTTT. Its protein product is CASSSGGTGELFF. V and J are TRBV5-1 and TRBJ2-2; TRBD2 is a possible D gene (5 bases). V dropped 3 bases and J dropped 4 bases, with 7 bases sitting between them. Germline V gene data show CDR1 as SGHRS and CDR2 as YFSETQ. This CDR3 is built from 13 residues.

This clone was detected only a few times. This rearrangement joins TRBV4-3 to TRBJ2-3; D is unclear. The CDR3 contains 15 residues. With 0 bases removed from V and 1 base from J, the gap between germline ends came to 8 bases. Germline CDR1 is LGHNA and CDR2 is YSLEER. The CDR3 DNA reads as TGCGCCAGCAGCCAAGATCGACTTCGCACAGATACGCAGTATTTT. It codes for CASSQDRLRTDTQYF.

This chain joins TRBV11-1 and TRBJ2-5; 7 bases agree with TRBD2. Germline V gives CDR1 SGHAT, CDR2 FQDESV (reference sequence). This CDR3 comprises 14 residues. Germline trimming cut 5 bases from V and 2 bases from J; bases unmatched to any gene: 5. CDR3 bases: TGTGCCAGCAGCCCCCTCGGGGGGCAAGAGACCCAGTACTTC. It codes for CASSPLGGQETQYF.

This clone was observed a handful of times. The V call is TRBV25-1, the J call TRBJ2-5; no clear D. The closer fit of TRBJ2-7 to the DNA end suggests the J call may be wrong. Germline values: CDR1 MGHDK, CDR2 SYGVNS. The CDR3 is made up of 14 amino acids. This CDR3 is CASSEASSSYEQYF. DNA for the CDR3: TGTGCCAGCAGTGAAGCAAGTAGCTCCTACGAGCAGTACTTC.

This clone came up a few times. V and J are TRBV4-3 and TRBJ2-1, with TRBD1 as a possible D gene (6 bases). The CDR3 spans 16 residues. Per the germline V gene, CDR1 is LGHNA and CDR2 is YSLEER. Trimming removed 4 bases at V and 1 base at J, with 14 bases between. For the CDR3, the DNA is TGCGCCAGCAGCCGAGCGACAGGAACATCCTACAATGAGCAGTTCTTC. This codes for CASSRATGTSYNEQFF.

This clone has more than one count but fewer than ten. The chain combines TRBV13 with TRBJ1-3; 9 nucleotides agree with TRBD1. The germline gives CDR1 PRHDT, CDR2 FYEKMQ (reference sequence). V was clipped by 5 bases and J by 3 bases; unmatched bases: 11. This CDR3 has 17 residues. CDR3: CASSLITGGAYGNTIYF. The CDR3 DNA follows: TGTGCCAGCAGCCTGATCACAGGGGGCGCTTATGGAAACACCATATATTTT.

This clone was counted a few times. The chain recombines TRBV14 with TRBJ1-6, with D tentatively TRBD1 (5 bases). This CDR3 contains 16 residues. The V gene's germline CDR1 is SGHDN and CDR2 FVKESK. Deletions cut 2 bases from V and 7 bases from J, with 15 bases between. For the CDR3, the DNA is TGTGCCAGCAGCCAAATGGCAGGGAAGGCCAATTCACCCCTCCACTTT. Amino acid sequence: CASSQMAGKANSPLHF.

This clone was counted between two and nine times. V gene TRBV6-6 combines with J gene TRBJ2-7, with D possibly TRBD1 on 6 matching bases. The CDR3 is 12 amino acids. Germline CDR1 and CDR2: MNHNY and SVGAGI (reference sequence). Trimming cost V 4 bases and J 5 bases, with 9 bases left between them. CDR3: CASSSYRDEQYF. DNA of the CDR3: TGTGCCAGCAGTTCATACAGGGACGAGCAGTACTTC.